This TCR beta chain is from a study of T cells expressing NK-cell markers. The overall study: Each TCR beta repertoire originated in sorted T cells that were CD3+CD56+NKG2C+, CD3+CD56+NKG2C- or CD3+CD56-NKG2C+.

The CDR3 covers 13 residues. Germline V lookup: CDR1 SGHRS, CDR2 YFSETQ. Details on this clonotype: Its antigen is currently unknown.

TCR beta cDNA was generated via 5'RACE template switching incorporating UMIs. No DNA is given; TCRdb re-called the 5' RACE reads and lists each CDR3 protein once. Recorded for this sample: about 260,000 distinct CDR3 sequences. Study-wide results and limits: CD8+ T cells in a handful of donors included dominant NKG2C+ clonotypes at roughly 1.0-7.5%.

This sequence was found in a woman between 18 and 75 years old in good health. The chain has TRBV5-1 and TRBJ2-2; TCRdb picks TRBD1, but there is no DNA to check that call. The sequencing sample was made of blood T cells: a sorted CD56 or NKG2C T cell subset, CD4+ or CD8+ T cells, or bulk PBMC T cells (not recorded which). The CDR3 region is CASSSGAAGELFF.